One sample yielded the 4 T cell receptor beta chains listed below, sequenced in a study of cytomegalovirus exposure and HLA in healthy donors. The PCR was carried out with 60 Vbeta primers and 13 Jbeta primers. Some clones are missing from TCRdb's copy, which holds only in-frame ones; the method was immunoSEQ multiplex PCR. The profile shows around 140,000 clones, around 80% of them singletons. Sequencing was carried out using PBMCs. The receptors come from a woman under 30 in good health and CMV-seronegative.

The genes are TRBV4-1 and TRBJ2-1; 14 bases line up with TRBD2. The CDR3 runs to 16 residues. Germline values: CDR1 MGHRA, CDR2 YSYEKL. J lost 9 bases, V lost 6 bases, and 10 bases had no gene match. CDR3 sequence: CASSPLTSGRAGEQFF. CDR3 in DNA: TGCGCCAGCAGTCCCCTGACTAGCGGGAGGGCAGGTGAGCAGTTCTTC.

The gene calls are TRBV18 and TRBJ2-3; a weak D match, TRBD1 (6 bases). V lost 3 bases and J lost 2, with 9 bases in between. The CDR3 is made up of 14 amino acids. Germline loops: CDR1 KGHSH, CDR2 LQKENI. CDR3 amino acids: CASSPNRVTDTQYF. The CDR3 nucleotides are TGTGCCAGCTCACCCAACAGGGTCACAGATACGCAGTATTTT.

Only one count was recorded for this clone. This chain links TRBV27 with TRBJ2-3; a weak D match, TRBD1 (7 bases). Trimming cost V 0 bases and J 5 bases, with 12 bases left between them. This CDR3 comprises 15 residues. Germline-derived CDR1 and CDR2 are MNHEY and SMNVEV (reference sequence). The CDR3 loop reads CASSLSPGGIDTQYF. Written as DNA, the CDR3 is TGTGCCAGCAGTTTATCCCCAGGGGGGATAGATACGCAGTATTTT.

The rearrangement links TRBV25-1 to TRBJ2-6, with TRBD1 identical over 7 bases. CDR1 is MGHDK and CDR2 is SYGVNS in the germline V gene. CDR3 length: 17 amino acids. Trimming removed 3 bases from V and 0 bases from J; junction bases left unmatched: 5. The CDR3 coding sequence is TGTGCCAGCAGTGACCGGGACAGTAACTCTGGGGCCAACGTCCTGACTTTC. Its translation: CASSDRDSNSGANVLTF.